One and the same sample provided the 30 T cell receptor beta chains below, sequenced in a study of cytomegalovirus exposure and HLA in healthy donors. Primers included in the PCR were 60 Vbeta and 13 Jbeta primers. Libraries were prepared by immunoSEQ multiplex PCR; TCRdb keeps only in-frame clonotypes and omits some of them. The table has 200,000 to 300,000 clones, around 81% seen once. The sequenced material came from PBMCs. All receptors derive from a woman in her fifties or sixties in good health and CMV-seropositive.

This clone occurred a few times. The rearrangement uses TRBV6-1 and TRBJ1-2; no firm D call. V was pared by 5 bases and J by 6 bases, with 19 bases between. This CDR3 has 15 residues. The germline V gene encodes CDR1 MNHNS and CDR2 SASEGT. The CDR3 loop reads CASSSRTGRGNGYTF. The CDR3 nucleotides are TGTGCCAGCAGTTCCCGCACTGGGCGAGGGAATGGCTACACCTTC.

This CDR3 reads CASSLRQGAPNTGELFF. Written as DNA, the CDR3 is TGTGCCAGCAGCTTGAGACAGGGGGCCCCGAACACCGGGGAGCTGTTTTTT. The chain recombines TRBV5-5 with TRBJ2-2; 10 nucleotides match TRBD1. V trimming: 1 base; J trimming: 0 bases; junction bases outside the gene matches: 3. The CDR3 is 17 residues long. The germline V gene encodes CDR1 SGHKS and CDR2 YYEKEE (reference sequence).

The J gene is TRBJ1-2, the V gene TRBV5-1; D is perhaps TRBD1 (6 bases). CDR3 length: 12 amino acids. V was cut by 0 bases and J by 12 bases, with 12 bases left in between. Germline V gives CDR1 SGHRS, CDR2 YFSETQ. CDR3 nucleotides: TGCGCCAGCAGCTTGGCGGGACATCAAAACACCTTC. Its translation: CASSLAGHQNTF.

This clone has just a few counts. The chain joins TRBV28 to TRBJ2-7, with 8 positions matching TRBD1. After removal of 7 bases from V and 2 bases from J, the junction contained 10 bases not matched to a gene. Germline-derived CDR1 and CDR2 are MDHEN and SYDVKM. This CDR3 contains 15 residues. CDR3 bases: TGTGCCAGCACCCACTCGACAGGGGTAACCTACGAGCAGTACTTC. This codes for CASTHSTGVTYEQYF.

The chain is built from TRBV28 and TRBJ1-6, with 9 bases aligning to TRBD1. CDR1 MDHEN and CDR2 SYDVKM come from the germline V gene. This CDR3 has 14 amino acids. V lost 6 bases and J lost 6; bases outside the gene matches: 3. The CDR3 DNA follows: TGTGCCAGCAGCAGGACAGGGGTTAATTCACCCCTCCACTTT. The encoded protein is CASSRTGVNSPLHF.

This clone was seen more than once but under ten times. Other DNA sequences in the same sample also yield this CDR3. The rearrangement joins TRBV12-5 to TRBJ1-4; D uncertain. This CDR3 region has 12 residues. Germline loops: CDR1 LGHNT, CDR2 FRNRAP. V was shortened by 3 bases and J by 5 bases, with 4 bases between the two germline ends. In DNA, the CDR3 is TGTGCTAGTGGTTTACTAAATGAAAAACTGTTTTTT. The encoded protein is CASGLLNEKLFF.

This chain links TRBV4-1 with TRBJ2-2; D is ambiguous. This CDR3 is built from 15 residues. Germline CDR1 and CDR2: MGHRA and YSYEKL. Trimming removed 3 bases from V and 1 base from J, with 9 bases in between. CDR3 in DNA: TGCGCCAGCAGCCACAACAGCCTGAACACCGGGGAGCTGTTTTTT. Translation: CASSHNSLNTGELFF.

This clone appeared a few times. The J gene is TRBJ2-7, the V gene TRBV5-6; D remains unclear. V lost 5 bases, J lost 1 base, and 10 bases lay in between. Germline V CDR1 and CDR2: SGHDT, YYEEEE. The CDR3 is 13 amino acids. The CDR3 DNA reads as TGTGCCAGCAGGTCGTGGGCTTCCTACGAGCAGTACTTC. It yields the protein CASRSWASYEQYF.

Details on this clone: Other DNA sequences within the sample encode an identical CDR3. V gene TRBV7-3 combines with J gene TRBJ2-7; the match to TRBD2 covers 15 bases. Trimming at V came to 5 bases and at J to 3 bases, leaving 8 bases not matched to a gene. Germline V lookup: CDR1 SGHTA, CDR2 FQGTGA. CDR3 length: 17 residues. CDR3 sequence: CASSLGPGLAGGYEQYF. CDR3 in DNA: TGTGCCAGCAGCCTAGGGCCGGGACTAGCGGGAGGCTACGAGCAGTACTTC.

The CDR3 sequence is CASSSQQSITDTQYF. CDR3 bases: TGTGCCAGCAGTTCACAACAGTCCATCACAGATACGCAGTATTTT. This chain joins TRBV28 and TRBJ2-3; D unresolved. V was pared by 4 bases and J by 2 bases, with 13 bases between. CDR1 and CDR2 (germline): MDHEN, SYDVKM. The CDR3 spans 15 residues.

This clone was counted a single time. V and J are TRBV9 and TRBJ2-1; TRBD1 is a possible D gene (5 bases). From germline, CDR1 is SGDLS and CDR2 YYNGEE. V was pared by 0 bases and J by 4 bases, with 14 bases between. CDR3 length: 16 amino acids. CDR3 coding DNA: TGTGCCAGCAGCGTAGTGTCGACGGACAAATACAATGAGCAGTTCTTC. As protein: CASSVVSTDKYNEQFF.

The chain recombines TRBV13 with TRBJ2-7; D is possibly TRBD2 (5 bases). Germline CDR1 PRHDT, CDR2 FYEKMQ (reference sequence). The germline V and J ends were trimmed by 7 bases and 2 bases, with 21 bases remaining between them. This CDR3 spans 16 amino acids. The CDR3 coding sequence is TGTGCCAGCACCAATAGTGAGGGCCCAGGACCCTACGAGCAGTACTTC. This sequence encodes CASTNSEGPGPYEQYF.

A note on this clone: Within the sample, other DNA sequences also encode this same CDR3. The CDR3: CASSISGSSYEQYF. CDR3 nucleotide sequence: TGTGCCAGTAGTATATCGGGTAGCTCCTACGAGCAGTACTTC. V gene TRBV19 combines with J gene TRBJ2-7; no clear D. The CDR3 has 14 residues. Germline V lookup: CDR1 LNHDA, CDR2 SQIVND (reference sequence). V was pared by 2 bases and J by 0 bases, with 8 bases between.

The chain links TRBV30 to TRBJ1-5; the D gene is possibly TRBD1 (6 bases). CDR1 is GTSNPN, CDR2 SVGIG, per germline (reference sequence). Trimming took 0 bases from V and 6 from J, leaving 9 bases between them. This CDR3 has 13 residues. The CDR3 region is CAWSVGGTQPQHF. The CDR3 nucleotides read TGTGCCTGGAGTGTAGGGGGAACTCAGCCCCAGCATTTT.

This sequence joins TRBV14 and TRBJ2-5, with D perhaps TRBD2 (7 bases). CDR1 and CDR2 (germline): SGHDN, FVKESK. The CDR3 is 14 amino acids. Trimming took off 4 bases at V and 14 bases at J, with 23 bases between the two ends. The CDR3 nucleotides read TGTGCCAGCAGCCCCACAGGGAGCGGGACACCCTATTACTTC. Protein sequence: CASSPTGSGTPYYF.

The chain carries TRBV11-2 and TRBJ2-1; possibly TRBD2 for D (6 bases). Trimming stripped 2 bases from V and 11 bases from J, with 16 bases between. The CDR3 runs to 14 residues. The V gene's germline CDR1 is SGHAT and CDR2 FQNNGV. The CDR3 loop is CASSLIWRESQQFF. The CDR3 region has the DNA TGTGCCAGCAGCTTAATCTGGCGGGAAAGCCAGCAGTTCTTC.

This sequence joins TRBV7-2 and TRBJ1-2, with 11 bases that match TRBD1. V was pared by 5 bases and J by 12 bases, with 8 bases of the junction left unmatched. Germline loops: CDR1 SGHTA, CDR2 FQGNSA. The CDR3 is 13 residues long. Written as DNA, the CDR3 is TGTGCCAGCAGCCCAGACTGGGACAGGGGGAACACCTTC. It yields the protein CASSPDWDRGNTF.

J is TRBJ2-2 and V is TRBV9; weak D call: TRBD2 (6 bases). Germline V lookup: CDR1 SGDLS, CDR2 YYNGEE. The CDR3 contains 14 residues. Trimming left V 4 bases short and J 5 bases short, with 12 bases between. The CDR3 region is CASSPSGGTGELFF. In nucleotides, the CDR3 is TGTGCCAGCAGCCCCTCCGGGGGTACCGGGGAGCTGTTTTTT.

The rearrangement links TRBV28 to TRBJ2-7; TRBD2 matches at 11 bases. The CDR3 has 15 residues. Per germline, CDR1 MDHEN and CDR2 SYDVKM. V lost 2 bases and J lost 3; bases outside the gene matches: 3. CDR3 loop: CASSLRTSGSYEQYF. The DNA for the CDR3 is TGTGCCAGCAGTTTACGTACTAGCGGGAGCTACGAGCAGTACTTC.

As to this clone: One end of the junction does not line up with germline, which may come from a read error. The chain combines TRBV4-1 with TRBJ2-2; D possibly corresponds to TRBD2 (6 bases). The CDR3 extends over 14 amino acids. Germline assignment: CDR1 MGHRA and CDR2 YSYEKL. The CDR3, as DNA: TGCGCCAGCAGCCTCGGGAGAACCACCGGGAAGCTGTTTTTT. Translation gives CASSLGRTTGKLFF.

V usage is TRBV28 and J usage is TRBJ2-7, with 9 positions matching TRBD1. Germline V CDR1 and CDR2: MDHEN, SYDVKM. Trimming at V came to 7 bases and at J to 2 bases, leaving 9 bases not matched to a gene. The CDR3 totals 15 residues. The CDR3, as DNA: TGTGCCAGCAACGGTCCGGGACAGGGAACCTACGAGCAGTACTTC. As protein: CASNGPGQGTYEQYF. Variable domain in full (rest from reference TRBV28 and TRBJ2-7): DVKVTQSSRYLVKRTGEKVFLECVQDMDHENMFWYRQDPGLGLRLIYFSYDVKMKEKGDIPEGYSVSREKKERFSLILESASTNQTSMYLCASNGPGQGTYEQYFGPGTRLTVT.

V usage is TRBV6-5 and J usage is TRBJ1-2; D is ambiguous. The V gene's germline CDR1 is MNHEY and CDR2 SVGAGI. Between the trimmed V and J ends, which lost 2 bases and 5 bases, there was a span of 12 bases. The CDR3 spans 14 residues. CDR3 coding DNA: TGTGCCAGCAGTTACAAGGCCGGAGGGTATGGCTACACCTTC. It codes for CASSYKAGGYGYTF.

Only a few counts were recorded for this clone. The chain links TRBV18 to TRBJ1-5, with 9 bases identical to TRBD1. Germline V lookup: CDR1 KGHSH, CDR2 LQKENI. Trimming at V came to 4 bases and at J to 0 bases, leaving 4 bases not matched to a gene. CDR3 length: 16 amino acids. The CDR3 DNA reads as TGTGCCAGCTCACAACAGGGGGCCGGTAGCAATCAGCCCCAGCATTTT. Translation gives CASSQQGAGSNQPQHF.

This chain joins TRBV28 and TRBJ2-7, with D maybe TRBD1 (6 bases). The CDR3 is made up of 13 amino acids. Germline lookup yields CDR1 MDHEN and CDR2 SYDVKM. The V and J ends lost 6 bases and 3 bases respectively, with 12 bases between them. Here the CDR3 DNA reads TGTGCCAGCAGACAGGGAAACTACTACGAGCAGTACTTC. Residues: CASRQGNYYEQYF.

This clone has only one observation. The chain has TRBV19 and TRBJ2-7; 9 nucleotides match TRBD1. Germline CDR1 is LNHDA and CDR2 is SQIVND (reference sequence). The ends lost 10 bases at V and 5 bases at J; junction bases unmatched: 9. CDR3 length equals 13 residues. CDR3 DNA sequence: TGTGCCACCAAGGGACAGGGCGTCAACGAGCAGTACTTC. As protein: CATKGQGVNEQYF.

The chain uses TRBV27 and TRBJ2-7; 10 positions match TRBD1. Unmatched junction bases numbered 9, after V lost 6 bases and J lost 7 bases. The CDR3 runs to 14 residues. Per the germline V gene, CDR1 is MNHEY and CDR2 is SMNVEV (reference sequence). The CDR3 loop reads CASRATGGREEQYF. CDR3 in DNA: TGTGCCAGCAGAGCGACAGGGGGCCGGGAAGAGCAGTACTTC.

The CDR3 bases are TGTGCCAGCAGTCAATACCGGGGCTACGAGCAGTACTTC. It specifies CASSQYRGYEQYF. This chain joins TRBV28 and TRBJ2-7; D may be TRBD2 (5 bases). Per germline, CDR1 MDHEN and CDR2 SYDVKM. CDR3 length equals 13 residues. Trimming cost V 5 bases and J 3 bases, with 11 bases left between them.

The rearrangement joins TRBV27 to TRBJ2-3, with TRBD2 matching over 7 bases. V lost 4 bases and J lost 2; bases outside the gene matches: 6. Per the germline V gene, CDR1 is MNHEY and CDR2 is SMNVEV (reference sequence). CDR3 size: 15 residues. Here the CDR3 reads CASSSSGSFTDTQYF. Here the CDR3 DNA reads TGTGCCAGCAGTTCTAGCGGCTCTTTCACAGATACGCAGTATTTT.

The chain couples TRBV6-5 to TRBJ1-5; 9 positions agree with TRBD1. CDR1 MNHEY and CDR2 SVGAGI come from the germline V gene. The CDR3 runs to 15 residues. Unmatched junction bases numbered 9, after V lost 5 bases and J lost 7 bases. CDR3 in amino acids: CASSGRQGERQPQHF. CDR3 DNA sequence: TGTGCCAGCAGTGGTCGACAGGGGGAGAGGCAGCCCCAGCATTTT.

J is TRBJ1-1 and V is TRBV7-9; D is ambiguous. Germline CDR1 is SEHNR and CDR2 is FQNEAQ (reference sequence). There are 15 residues in the CDR3. Trimming removed 1 base from V and 7 bases from J, with 16 bases in between. The CDR3 DNA reads TGTGCCAGCAGCTTAGAAAGCCACTTTCTCCTTGAAGCTTTCTTT. Its protein is CASSLESHFLLEAFF.